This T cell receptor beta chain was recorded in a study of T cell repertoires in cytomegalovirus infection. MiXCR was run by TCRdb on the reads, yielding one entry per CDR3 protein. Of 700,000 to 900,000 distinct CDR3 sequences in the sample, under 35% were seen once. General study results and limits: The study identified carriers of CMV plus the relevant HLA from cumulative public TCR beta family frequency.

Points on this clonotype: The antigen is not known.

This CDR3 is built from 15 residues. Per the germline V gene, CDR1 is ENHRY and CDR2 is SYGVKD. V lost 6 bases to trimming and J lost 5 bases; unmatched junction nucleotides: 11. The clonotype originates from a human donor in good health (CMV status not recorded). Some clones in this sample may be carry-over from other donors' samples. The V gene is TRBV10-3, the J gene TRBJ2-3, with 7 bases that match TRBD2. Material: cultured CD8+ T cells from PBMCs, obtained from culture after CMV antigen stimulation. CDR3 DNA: TGTGCCATCAGGACACAGCGGGGAGCTGGAGATACGCAGTATTTT. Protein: CAIRTQRGAGDTQYF.